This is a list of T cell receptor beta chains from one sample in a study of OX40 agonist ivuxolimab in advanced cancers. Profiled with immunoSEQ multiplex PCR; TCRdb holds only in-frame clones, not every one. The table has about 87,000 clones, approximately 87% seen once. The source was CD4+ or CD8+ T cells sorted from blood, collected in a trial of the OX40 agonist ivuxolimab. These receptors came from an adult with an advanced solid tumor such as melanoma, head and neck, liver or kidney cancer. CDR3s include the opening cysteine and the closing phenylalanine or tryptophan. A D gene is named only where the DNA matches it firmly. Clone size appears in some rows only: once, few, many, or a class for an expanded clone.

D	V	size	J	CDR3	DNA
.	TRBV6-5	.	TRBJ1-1	CASSYRGRTEAFF	TGTGCCAGCAGTTACCGGGGGCGAACTGAAGCTTTCTTT
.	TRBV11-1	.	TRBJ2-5	CASSLGGMEETQYF	TGTGCCAGCAGCTTAGGTGGTATGGAAGAGACCCAGTACTTC
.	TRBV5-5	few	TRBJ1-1	CASSSEGMNTEAFF	TGTGCCAGCAGCTCAGAGGGGATGAACACTGAAGCTTTCTTT
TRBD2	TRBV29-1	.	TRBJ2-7	CSVEGPGGYEQYF	TGCAGCGTTGAAGGACCGGGGGGCTACGAGCAGTACTTC
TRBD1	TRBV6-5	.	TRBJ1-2	CASTRGGNYGYTF	TGTGCCAGCACCAGGGGGGGGAACTATGGCTACACCTTC
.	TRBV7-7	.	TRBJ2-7	CASSLGVGEDEQYF	TGTGCTAGCAGCTTAGGGGTAGGGGAGGACGAGCAGTACTTC
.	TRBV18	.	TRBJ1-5	CASSLGATGNQPQHF	TGTGCCAGCTCACTCGGGGCGACTGGCAATCAGCCCCAGCATTTT
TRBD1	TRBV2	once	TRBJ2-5	CASSDGGTGGGQGQQETQYF	TGTGCCAGCAGTGACGGTGGGACAGGGGGTGGTCAGGGCCAGCAAGAGACCCAGTACTTC
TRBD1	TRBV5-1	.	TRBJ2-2	CASITGDGFTGELFF	TGCGCCAGCATTACAGGGGATGGTTTTACCGGGGAGCTGTTTTTT
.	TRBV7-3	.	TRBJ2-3	CASSAGLTDTQYF	TGTGCCAGCAGCGCCGGCCTCACAGATACGCAGTATTTT
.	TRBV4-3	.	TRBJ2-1	CASSQVTGVPYNEQFF	TGCGCCAGCAGCCAGGTCACAGGAGTACCCTACAATGAGCAGTTCTTC
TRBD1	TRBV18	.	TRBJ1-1	CASSLGTGGSRGEAFF	TGTGCCAGCTCACTCGGGACAGGGGGATCTCGGGGCGAAGCTTTCTTT
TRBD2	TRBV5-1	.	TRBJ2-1	CASGTQRGAYNEQFF	TGCGCCAGCGGAACCCAGCGGGGGGCTTACAATGAGCAGTTCTTC
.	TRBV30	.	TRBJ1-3	CAWRPQGGGGRSGNTIYF	TGTGCCTGGAGACCCCAGGGAGGGGGGGGGCGCTCTGGAAACACCATATATTTT
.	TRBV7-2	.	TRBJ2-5	CASSLATARIETQYF	TGTGCCAGCAGCTTAGCAACCGCTAGAATCGAGACCCAGTACTTC
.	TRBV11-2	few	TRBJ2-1	CASSYRLRQDYNEQFF	TGTGCCAGCAGCTATCGACTGAGACAGGACTACAATGAGCAGTTCTTC
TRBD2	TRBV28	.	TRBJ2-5	CASSSSTSGQETQYF	TGTGCCAGCTCGTCCTCCACTAGCGGCCAAGAGACCCAGTACTTC
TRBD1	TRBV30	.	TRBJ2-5	CAWGTGGETQYF	TGTGCCTGGGGGACAGGCGGAGAGACCCAGTACTTC